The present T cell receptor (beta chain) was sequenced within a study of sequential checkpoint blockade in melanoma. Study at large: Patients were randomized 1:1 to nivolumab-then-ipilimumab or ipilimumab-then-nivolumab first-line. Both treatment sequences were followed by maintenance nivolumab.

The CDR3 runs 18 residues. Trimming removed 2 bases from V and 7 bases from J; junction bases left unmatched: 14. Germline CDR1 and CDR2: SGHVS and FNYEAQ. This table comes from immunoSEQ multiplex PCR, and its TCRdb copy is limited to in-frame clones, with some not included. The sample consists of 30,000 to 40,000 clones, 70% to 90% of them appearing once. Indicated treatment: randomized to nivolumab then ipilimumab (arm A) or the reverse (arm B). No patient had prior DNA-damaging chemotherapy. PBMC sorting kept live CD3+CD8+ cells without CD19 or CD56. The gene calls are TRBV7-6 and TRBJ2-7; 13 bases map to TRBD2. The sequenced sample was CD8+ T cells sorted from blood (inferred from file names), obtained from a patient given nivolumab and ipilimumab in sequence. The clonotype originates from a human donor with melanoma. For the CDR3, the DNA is TGTGCCAGCAGCTTATCTGAACTAACTAGCGGGAGGGCCGGAGAGCAGTACGTC. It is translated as CASSLSELTSGRAGEQYV.